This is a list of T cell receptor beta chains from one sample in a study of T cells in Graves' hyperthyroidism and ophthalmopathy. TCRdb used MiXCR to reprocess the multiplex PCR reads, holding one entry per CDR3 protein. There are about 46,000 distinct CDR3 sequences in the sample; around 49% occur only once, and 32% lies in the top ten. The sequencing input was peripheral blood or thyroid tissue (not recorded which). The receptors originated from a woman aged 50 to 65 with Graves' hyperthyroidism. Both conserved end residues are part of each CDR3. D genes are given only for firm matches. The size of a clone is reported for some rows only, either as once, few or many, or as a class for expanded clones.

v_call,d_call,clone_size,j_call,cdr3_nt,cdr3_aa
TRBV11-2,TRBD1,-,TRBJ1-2,TGTGCCAGCAGCTTACGGACAGGGTACTATGGCTACACCTTC,CASSLRTGYYGYTF
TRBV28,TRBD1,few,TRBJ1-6,TGTGCCAGCAGTTTATTTGGAGCAGGGGGCCTCTTTACTTCACCCCTCCACTTT,CASSLFGAGGLFTSPLHF
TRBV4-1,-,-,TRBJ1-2,TGCGCCAGCAGCCAAGATGGGCGACAGGTGGCGTTTACCTTC,CASSQDGRQVAFTF
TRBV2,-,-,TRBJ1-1,TGTGCCAGCAGTGAAAGATGGGGGATGAACACTGAAGCTTTCTTT,CASSERWGMNTEAFF
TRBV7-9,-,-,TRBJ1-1,TGTGCCAGCAGCATAGGGGGGCGAACCTACACTGAAGCTTTCTTT,CASSIGGRTYTEAFF
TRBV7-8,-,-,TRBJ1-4,TGTGCCAGCAGCTCCCACGTCAGGGGAGCTAATGAAAAACTGTTTTTT,CASSSHVRGANEKLFF
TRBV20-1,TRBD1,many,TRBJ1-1,TGCAGTGCTAAGACAGGGGGAGTTTGGACTGAAGCTTTCTTT,CSAKTGGVWTEAFF
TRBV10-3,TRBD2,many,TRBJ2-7,TGTGCCATCAGGTTAGCGGGGGGCGAGCAGTACTTC,CAIRLAGGEQYF
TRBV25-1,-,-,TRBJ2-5,TGTGCCAGCAGTGAATCCGTCAGCCAGTACTTC,CASSESVSQYF
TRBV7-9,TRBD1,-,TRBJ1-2,TGTGCCAGCAGCTCCACAGGGGAGGCTGGCTACACCTTC,CASSSTGEAGYTF
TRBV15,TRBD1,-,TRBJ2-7,TGTGCCACCGGGACAGGGGGCATCTACGAGCAGTACTTC,CATGTGGIYEQYF
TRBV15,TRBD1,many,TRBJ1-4,TGTGCCACCAGCAGGACAGGGTTGGGAAAACTGTTTTTT,CATSRTGLGKLFF
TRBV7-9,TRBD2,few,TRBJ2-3,TGTGCCAGCAGCTTGAGGGTCTATTGCGTCACTAGCGTACAATGGGATACGCAGTATTTT,CASSLRVYCVTSVQWDTQYF
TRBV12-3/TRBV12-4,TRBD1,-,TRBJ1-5,TGTGCCAGCAGTGGGACAGCAAGCAATCAGCCCCAGCATTTT,CASSGTASNQPQHF
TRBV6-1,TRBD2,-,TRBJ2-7,TGTGCCAGCAGTGAGTCAAGCGGGGGGAGCTACGAGCAGTACTTC,CASSESSGGSYEQYF
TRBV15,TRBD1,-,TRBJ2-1,TGTGCCACCAGCACCCGGACAGGGATTTACAATGAGCAGTTCTTC,CATSTRTGIYNEQFF
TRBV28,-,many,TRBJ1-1,TGTGCCAGCAGTTTTGAGACGGTGAACACTGAAGCTTTCTTT,CASSFETVNTEAFF
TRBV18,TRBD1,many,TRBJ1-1,TGTGCCAGCTCACAAGGACAGGGCATGAACACTGAAGCTTTCTTT,CASSQGQGMNTEAFF
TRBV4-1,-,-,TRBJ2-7,TGCGCCAGCAGCCCATCAAGGAGAGGCTACGAGCAGTACTTC,CASSPSRRGYEQYF
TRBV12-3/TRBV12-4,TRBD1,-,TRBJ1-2,TGTGCCAGCAGCTCACAGGGGAGCTATGGCTACACCTTC,CASSSQGSYGYTF
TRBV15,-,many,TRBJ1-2,TGTGCCACCAGCAGAACCGCAGACTATGGCTACACCTTC,CATSRTADYGYTF
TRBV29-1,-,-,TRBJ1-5,TGCAGCGTTGAGTTTGTCAGCCAAGAGACCCAGCATTTT,CSVEFVSQETQHF
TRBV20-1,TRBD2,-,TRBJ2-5,TGCAGTGCTGCGGGACTAGCGGGAGTCTCGGGGACCCAGTACTTC,CSAAGLAGVSGTQYF
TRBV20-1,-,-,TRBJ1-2,TGCAGCGTAGGAGGGTGGCAGGCGCTTGGCTACACCTTC,CSVGGWQALGYTF
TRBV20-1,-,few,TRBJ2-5,TGCAGTGCTAGAGAGACCCAGTACTTC,CSARETQYF
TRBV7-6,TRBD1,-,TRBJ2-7,TGTGCCAGCAGCGACCGACAGGGGAATTTAGAGGCCTACGAGCAGTACTTC,CASSDRQGNLEAYEQYF
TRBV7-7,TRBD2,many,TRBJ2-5,TGTGCTAGCAGCTTAACTCTAGCGGACCAAGAGACCCAGTACTTC,CASSLTLADQETQYF
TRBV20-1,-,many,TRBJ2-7,TGCAGTGCTGGCGGGACTGGTCTCCACGAGCAGTACTTC,CSAGGTGLHEQYF
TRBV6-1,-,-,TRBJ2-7,TGTGCCAGCAGGAGGACAGAAGCCTACGAGCAGTACTTC,CASRRTEAYEQYF
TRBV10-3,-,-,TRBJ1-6,TGTGCCGCCCAGGGGTGGTCGGACGGTAATAATTCACCCCTCCACTTC,CAAQGWSDGNNSPLHF
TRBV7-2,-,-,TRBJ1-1,TGTGCCAGCAGCACTCTGGGGGTTGGCACTGAAGCTTTCTTT,CASSTLGVGTEAFF
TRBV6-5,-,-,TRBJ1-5,TGTGCCAGCGATGACAGTTCCAATCAGCCCCAGCATTTT,CASDDSSNQPQHF
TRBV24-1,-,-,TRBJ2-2,TGTGCCACCAGTGATCGGGACTTTCGCCACGGGGAGCCGTTCTTT,CATSDRDFRHGEPFF
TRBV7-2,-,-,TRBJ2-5,TGTGCCAGCAGCTTATCCTTGGGGTCGGAGACCCAGTACTTC,CASSLSLGSETQYF
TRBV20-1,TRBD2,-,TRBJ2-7,TGCAGTGCTAGAGATCAGGCGGGAGGTAGGCACGAGCAGTACTTC,CSARDQAGGRHEQYF
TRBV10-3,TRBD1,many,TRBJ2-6,TGTGCCATCAGCATAACAGGGGACTCTGGGGCCAACGTCCTGACTTTC,CAISITGDSGANVLTF
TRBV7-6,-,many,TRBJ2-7,TGTGCCAGCAGCTTAGCCGCGGGATACCGCTCCTACGAGCAGTACTTC,CASSLAAGYRSYEQYF
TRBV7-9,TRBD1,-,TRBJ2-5,TGTGCCAGCAGCACTGGACAGGGGTGGGAGACCCAGTACTTC,CASSTGQGWETQYF
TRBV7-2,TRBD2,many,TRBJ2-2,TGTGCCAGCAGCTTAGCCGGGAGGGACACCGGGGAGCTGTTTTTT,CASSLAGRDTGELFF
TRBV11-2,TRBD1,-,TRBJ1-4,TGTGCCAGCCAGGGACAGGATTATAATGAAAAACTGTTTTTT,CASQGQDYNEKLFF
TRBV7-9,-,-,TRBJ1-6,TGTGCCAGCAGCAGGGCCGGGGCGGGACGGAATAATTCACCCCTCCACTTT,CASSRAGAGRNNSPLHF
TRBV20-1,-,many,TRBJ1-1,TGCAGTGCTACGGGGACTGACCAATTGAACACTGAAGCTTTCTTT,CSATGTDQLNTEAFF
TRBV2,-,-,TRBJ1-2,TGTGCCAGCAGTGCCGACCTCTATGGCTACACCTTC,CASSADLYGYTF
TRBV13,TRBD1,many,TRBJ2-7,TGTGCCAGCAGCTCACAAACCGAGGGACAGACCCCTCTCAACGACGAGCAGTACTTC,CASSSQTEGQTPLNDEQYF
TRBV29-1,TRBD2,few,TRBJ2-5,TGCAGCGCCGGGAGGGCCCAAGAGACCCAGTACTTC,CSAGRAQETQYF
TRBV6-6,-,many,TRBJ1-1,TGTGCCAGCAACGAAGGGGCAGACGAAGCTTTCTTT,CASNEGADEAFF
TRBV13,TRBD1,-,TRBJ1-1,TGTGCCAGCAGCTTCTCGACAGGGGGAGGGACTGAAGCTTTCTTT,CASSFSTGGGTEAFF
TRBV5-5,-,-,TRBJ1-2,TGTGCCAGCAGCTTGGCGGGGGCTGGTGGCTACACCTTC,CASSLAGAGGYTF
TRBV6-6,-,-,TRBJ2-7,TGTGCCAGCAGTTATTTTTCCGGGGCTTACGAGCAGTACTTC,CASSYFSGAYEQYF
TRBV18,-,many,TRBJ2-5,TGTGCCAGCTCACCACAGCTAGGCCAGGAAGAGACCCAGTACTTC,CASSPQLGQEETQYF
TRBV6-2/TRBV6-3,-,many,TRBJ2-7,TGTGCCAGCAGTAAGGACTGGGCCACGTACGAGCAGTACTTC,CASSKDWATYEQYF
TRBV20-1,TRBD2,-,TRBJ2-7,TGCAGTGCTGCGGGACTAGCGGGACACGAGCAGTACTTC,CSAAGLAGHEQYF
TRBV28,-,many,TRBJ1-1,TGTGCCAGCAGTCCCCCACAGGAGATTAACACTGAAGCTTTCTTT,CASSPPQEINTEAFF
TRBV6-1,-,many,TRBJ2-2,TGTGCCAGCAGTGAATTGGGTACTCTCGTCACCGGGGAGCTGTTTTTT,CASSELGTLVTGELFF
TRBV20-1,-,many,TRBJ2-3,TGCAGTGCTAGAATTTCTAGCACAGATACGCAGTATTTT,CSARISSTDTQYF
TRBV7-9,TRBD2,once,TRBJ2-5,TGTGCCAGCAGCAAGCGGGGCCAAGGACCACAAACGGAGACCCAGTACTTC,CASSKRGQGPQTETQYF
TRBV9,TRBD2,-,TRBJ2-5,TGTGCCAGCAGCGGAGGGGTGCTAGCGGGAGGGGGTGAGACCCAGTACTTC,CASSGGVLAGGGETQYF
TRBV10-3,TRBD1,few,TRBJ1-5,TGTGCCATCAGGGCCGCAGGGGGCCACAATCAGCCCCAGCATTTT,CAIRAAGGHNQPQHF